A selection of T cell receptor beta chains follows, all from one sample in a study of T cell responses to AZD1222 COVID-19 vaccine. The repertoire was sequenced with immunoSEQ multiplex PCR; TCRdb's copy has only in-frame clones and lacks some. The sample carries about 160,000 clones, 91% recorded once. This specimen consisted of peripheral blood, obtained on day 0 of AZD1222 vaccination. The source is an adult in good health. Both conserved end residues are trimmed from each CDR3. The order of the fields is J gene, CDR3 length, V gene, clone size, CDR3 protein. The size field is filled for only some rows; it gives once, few, many or a size class.

>TRBJ2-1|15|TRBV5-1|NA
ASSFGGLAGGRHEQF
>TRBJ1-6|16|TRBV9|NA
ASSVENFIGTENSPLH
>TRBJ1-5|13|TRBV7-2|NA
ASSLDPQGNQPQH
>TRBJ1-6|11|TRBV3-1/TRBV3-2|few
ASSGPGGSPLH
>TRBJ1-1|12|TRBV5-4|NA
ASSFTKMNTEAF
>TRBJ1-2|13|TRBV6-5|NA
ASSYSRQQAGGYT
>TRBJ1-5|12|TRBV5-4|NA
ASSLGGGNQPQH
>TRBJ1-5|14|TRBV19|NA
ASSMGDGRRWQPQH
>TRBJ2-4|11|TRBV5-3|NA
ARSLGAKNIQY
>TRBJ2-1|9|TRBV6-5|NA
ASGTSGSPF
>TRBJ1-2|11|TRBV7-8|NA
ASSVQMRYGYT
>TRBJ1-1|12|TRBV6-5|NA
ASRNPTGELRAF
>TRBJ2-6|13|TRBV13|NA
ASSPDRAGANVLT
>TRBJ2-2|16|TRBV27|NA
ASSAGLAGGKTPGELF
>TRBJ2-1|10|TRBV30|NA
AWSEYSNEQF
>TRBJ2-7|13|TRBV11-2|once
ASSLDLGASARQY
>TRBJ2-7|15|TRBV6-1|NA
ASSELRTSGRPREQY
>TRBJ1-1|11|TRBV29-1|once
SVVQSGGTEAF
>TRBJ2-7|9|TRBV7-8|NA
ASSPHNEQY
>TRBJ1-5|12|TRBV19|NA
ASSMNGWVQPQH
>TRBJ2-7|11|TRBV6-1|NA
ASSEGYNYEQY
>TRBJ2-5|14|TRBV5-4|few
ASSSELAGGSETQY
>TRBJ1-1|12|TRBV7-7|once
ASSAVQGGTEAF
>TRBJ2-1|13|TRBV18|NA
ASSPPRAGGNEQF
>TRBJ1-1|13|TRBV5-4|few
ASSFKSTGGNEAF
>TRBJ2-7|9|TRBV30|NA
AWGESYEQY
>TRBJ1-5|11|TRBV24-1|once
ATSAGVDQPQH
>TRBJ1-5|14|TRBV28|NA
ASSPRTGPGWEPQH
>TRBJ2-7|13|TRBV27|NA
ASSLGTSGSYEQY
>TRBJ1-1|15|TRBV28|NA
ASSKPLGPGANTEAF
>TRBJ1-3|14|TRBV6-2/TRBV6-3|NA
ASSPDRTGDGNTIY
>TRBJ2-7|15|TRBV7-2|NA
ASSLSLGQGNQFEQY
>TRBJ2-1|10|TRBV28|NA
ASSGQGREQF
>TRBJ1-3|13|TRBV15|NA
ATSRGDEEEETIY
>TRBJ2-5|13|TRBV5-6|NA
ASSLTGRGQETQY
>TRBJ2-2|13|TRBV9|NA
ASSVARTSAGELF
>TRBJ1-1|11|TRBV11-2|NA
ASSQKSNTEAF
>TRBJ1-1|11|TRBV12-3/TRBV12-4|NA
ASSTPGTDEAF
>TRBJ1-2|10|TRBV9|NA
ASSVEGIGYT
>TRBJ2-7|12|TRBV7-8|NA
ASGTSGGLEEQY
>TRBJ1-5|12|TRBV7-9|NA
ALLIGRNNQPQH
>TRBJ1-5|15|TRBV15|NA
ATSRDLSGARGRYQH
>TRBJ2-7|9|TRBV27|once
ASSWGSEQY
>TRBJ1-4|11|TRBV7-8|NA
ASSLGTAGKLF
>TRBJ1-6|16|TRBV4-1|NA
ASSQVSTGTHYNSPLH
>TRBJ1-4|14|TRBV4-3|once
ASSQAAGMGNEKLF
>TRBJ2-7|15|TRBV4-1|NA
ASSLYFRDGGAYEQY
>TRBJ1-5|12|TRBV21-1|NA
ASSKAGVNQPQH
>TRBJ1-1|11|TRBV9|once
ASSGRGRSEAF
>TRBJ2-2|12|TRBV5-1|NA
ASSFSGTPGELF
>TRBJ1-5|11|TRBV4-3|NA
ASSQDPGQPQH
>TRBJ2-1|12|TRBV19|few
ASSTSGRAWEQF
>TRBJ1-2|13|TRBV10-3|NA
AISGFGQGRYGYT
>TRBJ1-1|13|TRBV7-3|few
ASSPTGGIGTEAF
>TRBJ1-3|11|TRBV29-1|NA
SVESPDGNTIY
>TRBJ2-1|12|TRBV19|NA
ASTEGAAYNEQF
>TRBJ1-3|15|TRBV28|NA
ASSFSGPTGSGNTIY
>TRBJ2-7|11|TRBV11-2|NA
ASRYTGSDEQY
>TRBJ1-6|12|TRBV9|NA
ASSVEPGNSPLH
>TRBJ1-2|16|TRBV5-6|NA
ASSSLGPGERGNYGYT